Sequencing of this TCR beta chain was carried out in a study of beta chain features in type 1 diabetes. General study results and limits: When Type 1 diabetes patients were examined, their TCRB CDR3s proved moderately but significantly shorter in all four CD4+ subsets.

This clone occurred a few times. Its matching antigen is unknown. The sample holds other DNA sequences that translate to the same CDR3. Expressed TCRB transcripts were sequenced because the entire RNA isolate underwent reverse transcription. Produced via immunoSEQ multiplex PCR; TCRdb's table is partial and in-frame only. Of about 270,000 clones in the sample, around 15% were seen once. Trimming cost V 2 bases and J 8 bases, with 10 bases left between them. The CDR3 length is 12 residues. Germline CDR1 and CDR2: SGHDT and YYEEEE. The sequence was collected from a young man with type 1 diabetes. The gene calls are TRBV5-6 and TRBJ1-1; tentatively, D is TRBD1 (6 bases). Sequenced sample: naive CD4+ T cells from blood. CDR3 residues: CASSLTGTEAFF. The CDR3 region has the DNA TGTGCCAGCAGCTTAACAGGGACCGAAGCTTTCTTT.